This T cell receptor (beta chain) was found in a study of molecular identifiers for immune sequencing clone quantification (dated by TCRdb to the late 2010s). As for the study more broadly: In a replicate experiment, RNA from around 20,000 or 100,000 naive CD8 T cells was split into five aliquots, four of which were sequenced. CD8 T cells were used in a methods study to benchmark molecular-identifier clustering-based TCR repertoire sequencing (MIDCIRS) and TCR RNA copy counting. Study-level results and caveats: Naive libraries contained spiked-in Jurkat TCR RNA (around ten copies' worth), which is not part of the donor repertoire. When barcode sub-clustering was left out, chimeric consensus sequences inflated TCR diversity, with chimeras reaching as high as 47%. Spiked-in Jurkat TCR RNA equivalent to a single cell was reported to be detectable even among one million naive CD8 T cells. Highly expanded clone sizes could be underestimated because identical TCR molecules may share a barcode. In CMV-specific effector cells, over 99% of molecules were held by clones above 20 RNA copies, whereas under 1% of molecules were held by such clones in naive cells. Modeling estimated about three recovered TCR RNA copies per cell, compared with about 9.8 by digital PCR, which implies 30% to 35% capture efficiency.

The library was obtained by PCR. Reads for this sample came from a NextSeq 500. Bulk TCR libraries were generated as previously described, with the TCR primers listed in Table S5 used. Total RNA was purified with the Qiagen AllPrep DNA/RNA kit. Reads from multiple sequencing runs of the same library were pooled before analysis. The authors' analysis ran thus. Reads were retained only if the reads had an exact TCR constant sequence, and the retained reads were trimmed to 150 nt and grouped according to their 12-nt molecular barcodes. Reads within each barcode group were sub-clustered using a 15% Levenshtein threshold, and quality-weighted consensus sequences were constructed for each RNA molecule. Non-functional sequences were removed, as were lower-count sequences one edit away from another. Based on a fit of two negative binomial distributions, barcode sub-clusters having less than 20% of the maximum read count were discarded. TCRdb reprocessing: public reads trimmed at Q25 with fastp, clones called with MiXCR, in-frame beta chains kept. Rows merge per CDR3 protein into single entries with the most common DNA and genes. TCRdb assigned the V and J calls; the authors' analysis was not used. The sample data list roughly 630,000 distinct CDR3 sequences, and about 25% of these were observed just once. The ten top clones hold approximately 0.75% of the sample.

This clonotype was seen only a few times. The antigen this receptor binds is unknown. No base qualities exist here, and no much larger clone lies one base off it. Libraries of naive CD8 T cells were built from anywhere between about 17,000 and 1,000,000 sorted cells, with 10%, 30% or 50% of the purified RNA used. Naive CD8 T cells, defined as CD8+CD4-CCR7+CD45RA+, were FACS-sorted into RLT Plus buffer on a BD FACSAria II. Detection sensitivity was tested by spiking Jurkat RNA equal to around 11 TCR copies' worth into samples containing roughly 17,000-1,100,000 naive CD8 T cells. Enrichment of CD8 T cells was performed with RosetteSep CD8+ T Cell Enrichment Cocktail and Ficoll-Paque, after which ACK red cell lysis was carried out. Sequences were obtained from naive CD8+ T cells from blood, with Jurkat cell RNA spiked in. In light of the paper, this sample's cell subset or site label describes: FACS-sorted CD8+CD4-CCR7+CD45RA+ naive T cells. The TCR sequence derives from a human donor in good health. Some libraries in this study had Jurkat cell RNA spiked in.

The DNA reads TGTGCCAGCAGTGAATATATGGGTAGAGAGACCCAGTACTTC. The resulting protein is CASSEYMGRETQYF. The chain is encoded by TRBV25-1 joined to TRBJ2-5; the D segment cannot be called with confidence. Including cysteine and phenylalanine, the CDR3 has 14 amino acids. Left in the record is the CDR3 DNA by itself, 42 bases read in frame from the first base. V drops 0 bases and J drops 4 bases, leaving 9 bases in between. As encoded in the germline V gene, CDR1 is MGHDK while CDR2 is SYGVNS.